This T cell receptor (beta chain) derives from a study of OX40 agonist ivuxolimab in advanced cancers. CDR1 SGHAT and CDR2 FQDESV come from the germline V gene (reference sequence). This CDR3 comprises 14 residues. Trimming took 5 bases from V and 8 from J; bases not matched to a gene: 11. TCRdb's copy holds only in-frame clones and misses some; the assay was immunoSEQ multiplex PCR. The sample consists of more than 50,000 clones, about nine tenths of them appearing once. The clonotype originates from an adult with an advanced solid tumor such as melanoma, head and neck, liver or kidney cancer. Here the sequenced sample was CD4+ or CD8+ T cells sorted from blood, taken in a trial of the OX40 agonist ivuxolimab. The chain recombines TRBV11-1 with TRBJ1-1; 7 bases fit TRBD1. In DNA, the CDR3 is TGTGCCAGCAGCCTAGGGACAGCCACCAAGGAAGCTTTCTTT. Amino acid sequence: CASSLGTATKEAFF.